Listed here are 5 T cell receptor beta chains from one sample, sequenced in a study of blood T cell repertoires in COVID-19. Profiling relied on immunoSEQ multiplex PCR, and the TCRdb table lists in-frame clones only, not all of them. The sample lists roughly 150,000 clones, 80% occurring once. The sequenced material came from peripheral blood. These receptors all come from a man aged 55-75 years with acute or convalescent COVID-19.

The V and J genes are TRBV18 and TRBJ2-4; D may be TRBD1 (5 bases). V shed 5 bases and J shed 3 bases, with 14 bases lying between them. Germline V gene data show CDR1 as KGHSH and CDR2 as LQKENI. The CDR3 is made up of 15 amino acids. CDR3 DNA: TGTGCCAGCTCATCATCAGGGTCTGGCAAAAACATTCAGTACTTC. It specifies CASSSSGSGKNIQYF.

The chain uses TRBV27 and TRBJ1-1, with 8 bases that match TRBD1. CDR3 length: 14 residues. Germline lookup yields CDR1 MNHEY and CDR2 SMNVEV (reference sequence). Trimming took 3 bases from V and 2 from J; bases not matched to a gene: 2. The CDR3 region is CASSFGQGNTEAFF. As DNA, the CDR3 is TGTGCCAGCAGTTTCGGACAGGGAAACACTGAAGCTTTCTTT.

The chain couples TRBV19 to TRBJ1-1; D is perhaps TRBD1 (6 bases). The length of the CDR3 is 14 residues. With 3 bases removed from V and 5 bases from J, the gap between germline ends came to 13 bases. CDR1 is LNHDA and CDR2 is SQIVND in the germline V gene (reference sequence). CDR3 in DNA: TGTGCCAGTAGTATTGGGGGGGCGCGTACTGAAGCTTTCTTT. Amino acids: CASSIGGARTEAFF.

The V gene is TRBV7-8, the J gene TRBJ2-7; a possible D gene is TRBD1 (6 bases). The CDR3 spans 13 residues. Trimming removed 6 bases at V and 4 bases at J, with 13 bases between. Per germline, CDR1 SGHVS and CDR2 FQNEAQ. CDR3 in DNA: TGTGCCAGCAGGGTACAGGGCCGGTACGAGCAGTACTTC. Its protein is CASRVQGRYEQYF.

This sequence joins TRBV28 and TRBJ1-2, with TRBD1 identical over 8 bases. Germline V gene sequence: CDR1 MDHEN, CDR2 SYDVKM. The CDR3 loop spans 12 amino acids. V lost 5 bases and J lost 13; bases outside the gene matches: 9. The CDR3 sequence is CASSQGQGSSTF. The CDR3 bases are TGTGCCAGCAGTCAAGGACAGGGATCGTCCACCTTC.